These T cell receptor beta chains were read from a single sample in a study of blood T cell repertoires in COVID-19. Sequenced by immunoSEQ multiplex PCR; TCRdb stores in-frame clones only, minus some. This sample has roughly 250,000 clones; over 80% occur once, and the top ten carry 1.5% to 2%. Sequenced material: PBMCs or T cells enriched from blood (not recorded which). The receptors stem from a young woman who had recovered from COVID-19. Each CDR3 is given with its conserved first and last residue. Fields, in order: V gene, clone size, J gene, D gene, CDR3 DNA, CDR3 protein. D genes are given only for firm matches. Rows give clone size only sometimes, using once, few, many, or a class for an expanded clone.

V: TRBV18
size: -
J: TRBJ2-7
D: TRBD2
DNA: TGTGCCAGCTCATCCTTAGCGGGGGCCAAACATAATGAGCAGTACTTC
CDR3: CASSSLAGAKHNEQYF

V: TRBV5-1
size: -
J: TRBJ2-3
D: -
DNA: TGCGCCAGCAGCGTCGGAGGGACAGATACGCAGTATTTT
CDR3: CASSVGGTDTQYF

V: TRBV14
size: -
J: TRBJ1-2
D: TRBD1
DNA: TGTGCCAGCAGCCATGCCTACAGGGGAAGTAACTATGGCTACACCTTC
CDR3: CASSHAYRGSNYGYTF

V: TRBV7-2
size: -
J: TRBJ1-2
D: -
DNA: TGTGCCAGCAGCCTCCGACAGGTTACTACATATGGCTACACCTTC
CDR3: CASSLRQVTTYGYTF

V: TRBV6-5
size: -
J: TRBJ2-2
D: TRBD2
DNA: TGTGCCAGCAGTCGGGGGGTGTTCACCGGGGAGCTGTTTTTT
CDR3: CASSRGVFTGELFF

V: TRBV7-8
size: -
J: TRBJ1-5
D: -
DNA: TGTGCCAGCAGCCTTAACGGGGTAGACAATCAACCCCAGCATTTT
CDR3: CASSLNGVDNQPQHF

V: TRBV10-3
size: -
J: TRBJ2-7
D: TRBD2
DNA: TGTGCCATCAGTGATGGACGGGGGGTCTACGAGCAGTACTTC
CDR3: CAISDGRGVYEQYF

V: TRBV10-3
size: -
J: TRBJ2-3
D: -
DNA: TGTGCCATCGCAGGGGACTACACAGATACGCAGTATTTT
CDR3: CAIAGDYTDTQYF

V: TRBV18
size: -
J: TRBJ1-1
D: -
DNA: TGTGCCAGCTCACCAACAGGGTTAGGGAACACTGAAGCTTTCTTT
CDR3: CASSPTGLGNTEAFF

V: TRBV28
size: -
J: TRBJ1-1
D: -
DNA: TGTGCCAGCAGTTTATGGCAGGGAGGCACTGAAGCTTTCTTT
CDR3: CASSLWQGGTEAFF

V: TRBV15
size: -
J: TRBJ2-7
D: TRBD2
DNA: TGTGCCACCAGCAGAAGAGGCGGGGGGCCCGCCTACGAGCAGTACTTC
CDR3: CATSRRGGGPAYEQYF

V: TRBV7-2
size: -
J: TRBJ2-5
D: TRBD2
DNA: TGTGCCAGCAGCTTCCCAGCGGGGGGTAGTAGAGAGACCCAGTACTTC
CDR3: CASSFPAGGSRETQYF

V: TRBV5-1
size: -
J: TRBJ1-6
D: -
DNA: TGCGCCAGCTCGGGAGGCGGTAATTCACCCCTCCACTTT
CDR3: CASSGGGNSPLHF

V: TRBV5-8
size: -
J: TRBJ1-5
D: TRBD1
DNA: TGTGCCAGCAGCCCTACCGGGACAGCAGACCAGCCCCAGCATTTT
CDR3: CASSPTGTADQPQHF

V: TRBV11-3
size: -
J: TRBJ2-1
D: TRBD2
DNA: TGTGCCAGCAGCGCGACTAGCGGGGGGGCCTTCCGCTCCTACAATGAGCAGTTCTTC
CDR3: CASSATSGGAFRSYNEQFF

V: TRBV10-3
size: -
J: TRBJ2-1
D: -
DNA: TGTGCCATCAGCCAGACAGGCGGCTACAATGAGCAGTTCTTC
CDR3: CAISQTGGYNEQFF

V: TRBV7-2
size: -
J: TRBJ1-2
D: -
DNA: TGTGCCAGCAGCTTAGCTCAGGGCTATGGCTACACCTTC
CDR3: CASSLAQGYGYTF

V: TRBV5-1
size: -
J: TRBJ1-2
D: -
DNA: TGCGCCAGCAGCCTCGGGACCCTGGGGGGTGGAGATGGCTACACCTTC
CDR3: CASSLGTLGGGDGYTF

V: TRBV5-1
size: -
J: TRBJ1-2
D: TRBD1
DNA: TGCGCCAGCAGCTGGGGACAGCCTAACTATGGCTACACCTTC
CDR3: CASSWGQPNYGYTF

V: TRBV19
size: -
J: TRBJ2-2
D: -
DNA: TGTGCCAGTAGTCCGAGAGAGCTAACCGGGGAGCTGTTTTTT
CDR3: CASSPRELTGELFF

V: TRBV5-6
size: -
J: TRBJ1-5
D: -
DNA: TGTGCCAGCAGCTTGGGGCTTCAGCCCCAGCATTTT
CDR3: CASSLGLQPQHF

V: TRBV7-9
size: -
J: TRBJ2-1
D: TRBD2
DNA: TGTGCCAGCAGACCAAGACTAGCGAATAACAATGAGCAGTTCTTC
CDR3: CASRPRLANNNEQFF

V: TRBV6-5
size: -
J: TRBJ1-5
D: -
DNA: TGTGCCAGCGACACCAGGGGAAATTGGAATCAGCCCCAGCATTTT
CDR3: CASDTRGNWNQPQHF

V: TRBV7-6
size: -
J: TRBJ2-2
D: -
DNA: TGTGCCAGCAGCTTAGGTCAAAACAGGGTGACCGGGGAGCTGTTTTTT
CDR3: CASSLGQNRVTGELFF

V: TRBV3-1/TRBV3-2
size: -
J: TRBJ1-2
D: -
DNA: TGTGCCAGCAGCCAAGTTTCGCGAGGCTACACCTTC
CDR3: CASSQVSRGYTF

V: TRBV7-9
size: -
J: TRBJ1-4
D: TRBD1
DNA: TGTGCCAGCAGCTTCCGCCCCGGGACAGGGGATGAAAAACTGTTTTTT
CDR3: CASSFRPGTGDEKLFF

V: TRBV28
size: -
J: TRBJ1-2
D: -
DNA: TGTGCCAGCAGTTTTCTACCGCGGGAGGGCTACACCTTC
CDR3: CASSFLPREGYTF

V: TRBV19
size: -
J: TRBJ2-7
D: TRBD2
DNA: TGTGCCAGTAGACGACTAGCGGTGCCCTCCTACGAGCAGTACTTC
CDR3: CASRRLAVPSYEQYF

V: TRBV12-3/TRBV12-4
size: -
J: TRBJ1-1
D: -
DNA: TGTGCCAGCAGTCCCCGGTCCCCCACTGAAGCTTTCTTT
CDR3: CASSPRSPTEAFF

V: TRBV24-1
size: few
J: TRBJ2-7
D: -
DNA: TGTGCCACCAGTGATGCTGCAGGGGCTCGCGAGCAGTACTTC
CDR3: CATSDAAGAREQYF

V: TRBV6-5
size: once
J: TRBJ1-5
D: TRBD1
DNA: TGTGCCGGCAGGACAGGGAATCAGCCCCAGCATTTT
CDR3: CAGRTGNQPQHF

V: TRBV2
size: -
J: TRBJ2-1
D: TRBD2
DNA: TGTGCCAGCAAGGTGGGAGGGCCCTCCTACAATGAGCAGTTCTTC
CDR3: CASKVGGPSYNEQFF

V: TRBV2
size: many
J: TRBJ2-3
D: TRBD2
DNA: TGTGCCAGCGGGGACTACTTCACAGATACGCAGTATTTT
CDR3: CASGDYFTDTQYF

V: TRBV4-2
size: -
J: TRBJ1-2
D: -
DNA: TGTGCCAGCAGCCCTGACGACAACAACTATGGCTACACCTTC
CDR3: CASSPDDNNYGYTF

V: TRBV28
size: -
J: TRBJ2-4
D: -
DNA: TGTGCCAGCAGTGAGGTTACGACGGGTATCATTCAGTACTTC
CDR3: CASSEVTTGIIQYF

V: TRBV4-1
size: -
J: TRBJ2-7
D: -
DNA: TGCGCCAGCAGCCAAGCGGAGGGATACAACTACGAGCAGTACTTC
CDR3: CASSQAEGYNYEQYF

V: TRBV5-1
size: -
J: TRBJ1-1
D: TRBD1
DNA: TGCGCCAGCAGCCCCCAAGGGGGCTGGGGCACTGAAGCTTTCTTT
CDR3: CASSPQGGWGTEAFF

V: TRBV11-3
size: -
J: TRBJ2-7
D: -
DNA: TGTGCCAGCAGCTTATACAGGAGTCTCTCCTACGAGCAGTACTTC
CDR3: CASSLYRSLSYEQYF

V: TRBV27
size: -
J: TRBJ1-3
D: TRBD1
DNA: TGTGCCAGCAGACTGGGACAGCACAAATCTGGAAACACCATATATTTT
CDR3: CASRLGQHKSGNTIYF

V: TRBV4-2
size: few
J: TRBJ2-7
D: -
DNA: TGTGCCAGCAGCCAAGACCCAGCGGGCCACTCCTACGAGCAGTACTTC
CDR3: CASSQDPAGHSYEQYF

V: TRBV4-2
size: -
J: TRBJ1-6
D: TRBD1
DNA: TGTGCCAGCAGCCAAGTGACAGGGGTTCTGTCACCCCTCCACTTT
CDR3: CASSQVTGVLSPLHF

V: TRBV4-1
size: -
J: TRBJ1-2
D: -
DNA: TGCGCCAGCAGCCAAGCGAGCCGAGTTGGCTATGGCTACACCTTC
CDR3: CASSQASRVGYGYTF

V: TRBV28
size: -
J: TRBJ2-4
D: -
DNA: TGTGCCAGCAGTTTGGTCGTCGGCAAAAACATTCAGTACTTC
CDR3: CASSLVVGKNIQYF

V: TRBV3-1/TRBV3-2
size: -
J: TRBJ2-5
D: TRBD2
DNA: TGTGCCAGCAGCCGGCTAGCGGAAGAGACCCAGTACTTC
CDR3: CASSRLAEETQYF

V: TRBV19
size: -
J: TRBJ2-6
D: -
DNA: TGTGCCAGTAGTGTAAGGGCCAACGTCCTGACTTTC
CDR3: CASSVRANVLTF

V: TRBV19
size: once
J: TRBJ2-7
D: TRBD1
DNA: TGTGCCAGTCGGCGCGAGGACAGGGGGCGCTACGAGCAGTACTTC
CDR3: CASRREDRGRYEQYF